Listed below are T cell receptor beta chains from one sample, sequenced in a study of human T cells and chemical hapten exposure. A single record per CDR3 protein comes from TCRdb applying MiXCR to the RACE reads. The repertoire has about 360,000 distinct CDR3 sequences, around 7% of them found once; the top ten carry 7.5% to 9%. The specimen was whole blood, collected in connection with sensitization to the hapten diphenylcyclopropenone (DPC). These receptor sequences come from a woman under 30 with alopecia areata. Some clones in this sample may be carry-over from other donors' samples. Both conserved end residues are part of each CDR3. The D gene is left open where the match is weak. Only part of the rows carry a size: once, few, many, or a class if the clone is expanded.

abundance | d_gene | j_gene | v_gene | len | CDR3nt | CDR3aa
- | TRBD1 | TRBJ1-5 | TRBV19 | 17 | TGTGCCAGTAGTAAGACAGGGACTATCTATAGCAATCAGCCCCAGCATTTT | CASSKTGTIYSNQPQHF
- | - | TRBJ1-1 | TRBV6-5 | 14 | TGTGCCAGCAGTTACTCGGGTCTGAACACTGAAGCTTTCTTT | CASSYSGLNTEAFF
few | - | TRBJ2-3 | TRBV20-1 | 11 | TGCAGTGCTAGAGCCATAGATACGCAGTATTTT | CSARAIDTQYF
many | TRBD2 | TRBJ2-1 | TRBV20-1 | 15 | TGCAGTGCTACAGAACTGCTAGCGGGGACCAATGAGCAGTTCTTC | CSATELLAGTNEQFF
few | TRBD1 | TRBJ2-2 | TRBV7-7 | 16 | TGTGCTAGCAGCTATGGGACAGGGGTAAACGCCGGGGAGCTGTTTTTT | CASSYGTGVNAGELFF
few | - | TRBJ1-4 | TRBV11-2 | 12 | TGTGCCAGCCGCCGCGGTGGGGAAAAACTGTTTTTT | CASRRGGEKLFF
many | - | TRBJ1-1 | TRBV12-3/TRBV12-4 | 12 | TGTGCCAGCAAAGACCCGAACGCTGAAGCTTTCTTT | CASKDPNAEAFF
- | - | TRBJ1-6 | TRBV7-2 | 14 | TGTGCCAGCAGCCCTACAGGGTTTGGTTCACCCCTCCACTTT | CASSPTGFGSPLHF
- | - | TRBJ1-2 | TRBV9 | 14 | TGTGCCAGCAGCGTATGGTCGGCTAACTATGGCTACACCTTC | CASSVWSANYGYTF
few | - | TRBJ2-7 | TRBV14 | 15 | TGTGCCAGCAGCCAGGGGCAGACAGGATACTACGAGCAGTACTTC | CASSQGQTGYYEQYF
few | TRBD1 | TRBJ2-5 | TRBV7-9 | 17 | TGTGCCAGCAGCTCGCGGACAGGATGGCGAGGAGAAGAGACCCAGTACTTC | CASSSRTGWRGEETQYF
many | TRBD1 | TRBJ2-3 | TRBV29-1 | 13 | TGCAGCGGGGGACAGGGGAGCACAGATACGCAGTATTTT | CSGGQGSTDTQYF
many | - | TRBJ2-3 | TRBV12-3/TRBV12-4 | 11 | TGTGCCAGCAGGAAGGGGGATACGCAGTATTTT | CASRKGDTQYF
- | TRBD1 | TRBJ1-2 | TRBV25-1 | 11 | TGTGCCAGCAGTGTACAGGGGACCTACACCTTC | CASSVQGTYTF
- | - | TRBJ1-5 | TRBV21-1 | 16 | TGTGCCAGCAGCTCCTCCCCGAAGGACAGTATGCAGCCCCAGCATTTT | CASSSSPKDSMQPQHF
many | TRBD2 | TRBJ2-3 | TRBV7-6 | 14 | TGTGCCAGCAGCTTACGGGGGGTCACAGATACGCAGTATTTT | CASSLRGVTDTQYF
few | - | TRBJ1-5 | TRBV7-2 | 14 | TGTGCCAGCAGCCCACGACAGCCGGATCAGCCCCAGCATTTT | CASSPRQPDQPQHF
many | - | TRBJ1-1 | TRBV7-9 | 12 | TGTGCCAGCAGCCCACAGGACACTGAAGCTTTCTTT | CASSPQDTEAFF
- | - | TRBJ2-7 | TRBV7-2 | 15 | TGTGCCAGCAGCTTATCTCCACAAAGCCACTACGAGCAGTACTTC | CASSLSPQSHYEQYF
- | - | TRBJ1-2 | TRBV4-1 | 14 | TGCGCCAGCAGCCACCGGACGGAAACCTATGGCTACACCTTC | CASSHRTETYGYTF
- | TRBD2 | TRBJ2-7 | TRBV4-3 | 16 | TGCGCCAGCAGCCGAGACGGGGTGGGAGGGGAAAATTTGAAGTACTTC | CASSRDGVGGENLKYF
- | - | TRBJ2-1 | TRBV2 | 14 | TGTGCCAGCAGGAGGATACAGGCTTACAATGAGCAGTTCTTC | CASRRIQAYNEQFF
many | - | TRBJ2-6 | TRBV4-2 | 16 | TGTGCCAGCAGCCAAGAGGGGGGCTCTGGGGCCAACGTCCTGACTTTC | CASSQEGGSGANVLTF
few | - | TRBJ1-5 | TRBV2 | 12 | TGTGCCAGCAGTGATGGGGCGGGGGCCCAGCATTTT | CASSDGAGAQHF
- | TRBD1 | TRBJ2-7 | TRBV10-1 | 13 | TGCGCCAGCACTCAGGGACAGCTGGGCGAGCAGTACTTC | CASTQGQLGEQYF
many | TRBD2 | TRBJ2-4 | TRBV12-3/TRBV12-4 | 15 | TGTGCCAGCAGTTTCCGGGGGGAGACCAAAAACATTCAGTACTTC | CASSFRGETKNIQYF
many | TRBD2 | TRBJ2-1 | TRBV3-1 | 15 | TGTGCCAGCAGCCATTTAGCGGGGGGGCGGATTGAGCAGTTCTTC | CASSHLAGGRIEQFF
few | - | TRBJ2-1 | TRBV29-1 | 12 | TGCAGCGTTGTCCTGCCGGGGTTAGAGCAGTTCTTC | CSVVLPGLEQFF
few | - | TRBJ1-5 | TRBV20-1 | 16 | TGCAGTGCCCAGGCTACAGGGTCCTATAGCAATCAGCCCCAGCATTTT | CSAQATGSYSNQPQHF
few | TRBD1 | TRBJ1-5 | TRBV7-2 | 14 | TGTGCCAGCAGCTTAAAACAGGGGAAACAGCCCCAGCATTTT | CASSLKQGKQPQHF
- | - | TRBJ2-1 | TRBV4-3 | 13 | TGCGCCAGCAGCCAAGATGGTCGAGGGGAGCAGTTCTTC | CASSQDGRGEQFF
few | - | TRBJ1-4 | TRBV29-1 | 14 | TGCAGCGTTGTACCGCGGGGACCCAATGAAAAACTGTTTTTT | CSVVPRGPNEKLFF
- | - | TRBJ2-7 | TRBV27 | 15 | TGTGCCAGCAGTGAGACCCTCGTCCCGGATTACGAGCAGTACTTC | CASSETLVPDYEQYF
- | TRBD2 | TRBJ2-5 | TRBV6-2/TRBV6-3 | 14 | TGTGCCAGCACCTGGGGGGGGAGTCGTGAGACCCAGTACTTC | CASTWGGSRETQYF
few | - | TRBJ1-5 | TRBV6-5 | 16 | TGTGCCAGCAGTTACGACAGGCCACCTCCCGGGCAGCCCCAGCATTTT | CASSYDRPPPGQPQHF
- | - | TRBJ1-6 | TRBV6-5 | 15 | TGTGCCAGCAGTTACTCGGACAGTAGGCGCTCACCCCTCCACTTT | CASSYSDSRRSPLHF
- | TRBD1 | TRBJ1-1 | TRBV6-5 | 14 | TGTGCCAGCAGACAGGGGTCCATAAACACTGAAGCTTTCTTT | CASRQGSINTEAFF
few | - | TRBJ2-3 | TRBV18 | 13 | TGTGCCAGCTCACCACCGACAGAAGATACGCAGTATTTT | CASSPPTEDTQYF
many | TRBD2 | TRBJ2-1 | TRBV12-3/TRBV12-4 | 16 | TGTGCCAGCAGTTTAGGCGGGGGGGAGTTCTACAATGAGCAGTTCTTC | CASSLGGGEFYNEQFF
few | - | TRBJ1-6 | TRBV3-1 | 16 | TGTGCCAGCCGGGAAACGGTCCTTCTATATAATTCACCCCTCCACTTT | CASRETVLLYNSPLHF
- | - | TRBJ2-7 | TRBV6-5 | 15 | TGTGCCAGCAGTTACTCCTCAGGGACCCCCTACGAGCAGTACTTC | CASSYSSGTPYEQYF
few | - | TRBJ1-5 | TRBV2 | 14 | TGTGCCAGCAGCCCGGAGAGAGGCAATCAGCCCCAGCATTTT | CASSPERGNQPQHF
- | TRBD1 | TRBJ1-5 | TRBV10-3 | 14 | TGTGCCACAAGGGACAGGGGCCTCAATCAGCCCCAGCATTTT | CATRDRGLNQPQHF
- | - | TRBJ2-7 | TRBV6-5 | 16 | TGTGCCAGCAGTTACTCCCCGGCGGGGGCGGCCTACGAGCAGTACTTC | CASSYSPAGAAYEQYF
many | - | TRBJ2-3 | TRBV15 | 16 | TGTGCCACCAGCGTCAATCTAGCGTCTAGCACAGATACGCAGTATTTT | CATSVNLASSTDTQYF
few | - | TRBJ2-6 | TRBV24-1 | 19 | TGTGCCACCAGTGATTTGCATTGGTTCCTGATCTCTGGGGCCAACGTCCTGACTTTC | CATSDLHWFLISGANVLTF
few | - | TRBJ2-4 | TRBV5-4 | 16 | TGTGCCAGCAGCTTGGACAGGGAAGTTTCCAAAAACATTCAGTACTTC | CASSLDREVSKNIQYF
many | - | TRBJ1-1 | TRBV5-5 | 13 | TGTGCCAGCAGCTTGGGAGTGAACACTGAAGCTTTCTTT | CASSLGVNTEAFF
many | - | TRBJ2-3 | TRBV9 | 18 | TGTGCCAGCAGCGTAGTGTTTGAGGGGGGGCAAGGCACAGATACGCAGTATTTT | CASSVVFEGGQGTDTQYF
- | TRBD1 | TRBJ1-5 | TRBV20-1 | 17 | TGCAGTGCTAGAAGGGGACAGTCCTCTTATAGCAATCAGCCCCAGCATTTT | CSARRGQSSYSNQPQHF
- | - | TRBJ2-3 | TRBV12-3/TRBV12-4 | 12 | TGTGCCTGCAGTTTTGGCACAGATACGCAGTATTTT | CACSFGTDTQYF